This entry lists 5 T cell receptor beta chains sequenced from one sample in a study of T cells expressing NK-cell markers. TCRdb re-called the 5' RACE reads and gives one entry per CDR3 protein, without DNA. The sample has about 150,000 distinct CDR3 sequences. The sample was blood T cells: a sorted CD56 or NKG2C T cell subset, CD4+ or CD8+ T cells, or bulk PBMC T cells (not recorded which). Receptor source: a woman in her fifties or sixties in good health.

CDR3 protein: CASSPGRLNTGELFF. This sequence joins TRBV2 and TRBJ2-2; TCRdb returns TRBD1, unconfirmable since there is no DNA. Germline V gene lookup returns CDR1 SNHLY and CDR2 FYNNEI. The CDR3 has 15 residues.

The rearrangement joins TRBV5-1 to TRBJ2-1; the D call from TCRdb, TRBD2, cannot be confirmed without DNA. CDR1 and CDR2 from the germline V gene are SGHRS and YFSETQ. The CDR3 length is 16 residues. The CDR3 protein is CASSFPNAGGYNEQFF. Full variable domain (rest looked up from reference TRBV5-1 and TRBJ2-1): KAGVTQTPRYLIKTRGQQVTLSCSPISGHRSVSWYQQTPGQGLQFLFEYFSETQRNKGNFPGRFSGRQFSNSRSEMNVSTLELGDSALYLCASSFPNAGGYNEQFFGPGTRLTVL.

The chain couples TRBV2 to TRBJ2-5; TCRdb returns TRBD2, unconfirmable since there is no DNA. The V gene's germline CDR1 is SNHLY and CDR2 FYNNEI. CDR3 length: 17 amino acids. Here the CDR3 reads CASIVGASGRDQETQYF. The variable domain in full, with the rest retrieved from reference TRBV2 and TRBJ2-5, is EPEVTQTPSHQVTQMGQEVILRCVPISNHLYFYWYRQILGQKVEFLVSFYNNEISEKSEIFDDQFSVERPDGSNFTLKIRSTKLEDSAMYFCASIVGASGRDQETQYFGPGTRLLVL.

V gene TRBV20-1 combines with J gene TRBJ2-7; TCRdb indicates TRBD1, and absent DNA this call remains unverified. Looked up from germline, CDR1 is DFQATT and CDR2 is SNEGSKA (reference sequence). The CDR3 sequence is 13 residues long. The CDR3 is CSARGQPTYEQYF.

The chain links TRBV29-1 to TRBJ2-1; there is no DNA to check the TCRdb D call of TRBD2. CDR1 and CDR2 (germline): SQVTM, ANQGSEA. The CDR3 spans 11 residues. This CDR3 is CSAQSGIGQFF.